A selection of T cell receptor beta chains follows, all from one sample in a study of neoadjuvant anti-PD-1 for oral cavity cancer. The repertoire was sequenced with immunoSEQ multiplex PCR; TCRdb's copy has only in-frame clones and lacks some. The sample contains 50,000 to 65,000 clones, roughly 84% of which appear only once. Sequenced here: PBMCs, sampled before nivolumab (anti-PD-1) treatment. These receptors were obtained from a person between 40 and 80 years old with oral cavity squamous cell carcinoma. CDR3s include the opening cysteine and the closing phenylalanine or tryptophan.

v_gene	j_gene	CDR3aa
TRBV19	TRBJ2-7	CASSDRDRSSYEQYF
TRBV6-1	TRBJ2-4	CASSEAGGYGGRVGNIQYF
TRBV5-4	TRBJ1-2	CASSGAGGKGYTF
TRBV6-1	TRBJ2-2	CASVKSANTGELFF
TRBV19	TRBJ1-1	CASSRRQGLNTEAFF
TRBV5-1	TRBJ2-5	CASSLDGRPAETQYF
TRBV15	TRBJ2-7	CATSRDGTGTYEQYF
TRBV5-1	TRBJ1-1	CASSRGPGTGSINTEAFF
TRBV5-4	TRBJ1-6	CASSHEQGNSPLHF
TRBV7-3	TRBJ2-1	CASSPPGLGFDEQFF
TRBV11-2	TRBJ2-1	CASSPLAAVSDEQFF
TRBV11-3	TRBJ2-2	CASSSSGQGAEGTGELFF
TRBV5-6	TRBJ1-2	CASSLGGPGYGYTF
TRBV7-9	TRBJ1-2	CASSRGAGSYGYTF
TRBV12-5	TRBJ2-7	CASGLGYEQYF
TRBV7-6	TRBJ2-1	CASSLAPSGGYNEQFF
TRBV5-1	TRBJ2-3	CASSLAIRGPEADTQYF
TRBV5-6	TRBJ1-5	CASSWGQGGSQPQHF
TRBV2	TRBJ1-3	CASSEATASGNTIYF
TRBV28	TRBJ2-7	CASSGRDSGTYEQYF
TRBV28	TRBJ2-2	CASSTGGYRTGELFF
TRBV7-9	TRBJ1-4	CASSPGIEEKLFF
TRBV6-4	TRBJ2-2	CASSDRPGTGELFF
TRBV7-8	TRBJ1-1	CASSLNKGTLNTEAFF
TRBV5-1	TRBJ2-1	CASSHGTSGGNEQFF
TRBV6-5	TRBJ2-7	CASTRDRGAYEQYF
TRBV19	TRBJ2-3	CASSIGGGSTDTQYF
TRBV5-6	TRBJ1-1	CASSLDGGVRNTEAFF
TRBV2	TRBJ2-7	CASSLPGQGIHEQYF
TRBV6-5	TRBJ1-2	CASRPAQGGVYGYTF
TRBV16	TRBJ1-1	CASSPTRRATEAFF
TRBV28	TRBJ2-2	CASSDRANTGELFF
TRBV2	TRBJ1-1	CASTTAMTTEAFF
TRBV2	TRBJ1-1	CASRGQGAAEAFF
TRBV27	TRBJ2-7	CASTPRALAYEQYF
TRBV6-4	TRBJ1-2	CASSTQQGSGYTF
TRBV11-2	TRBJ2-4	CASRSLQGRLAKNIQYF
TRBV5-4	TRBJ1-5	CASSSGRGQPQHF
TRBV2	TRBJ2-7	CASSAGEVNLLYEQYF
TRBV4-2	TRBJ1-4	CASSQDGLGSEKLFF
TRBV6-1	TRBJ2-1	CASSLGQNSYNEQFF
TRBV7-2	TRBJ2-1	CASSSLAGGRYNEQFF
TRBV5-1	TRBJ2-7	CASSLQGLAGGGEQYF
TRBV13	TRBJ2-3	CASSSRTRGADTQYF
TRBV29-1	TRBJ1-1	CSPMTYSNTEAFF
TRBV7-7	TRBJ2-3	CASSLTGGTDTQYF
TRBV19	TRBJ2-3	CASSKETGVPDTQYF
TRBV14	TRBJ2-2	CASKALGELFF
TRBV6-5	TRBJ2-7	CASKTSGEQYF
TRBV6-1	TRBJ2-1	CASRSGGSGYNEQFF
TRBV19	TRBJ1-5	CASSLVEVQQPQHF
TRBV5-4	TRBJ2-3	CASSQGQGAGADTQYF
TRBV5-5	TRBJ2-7	CASSLVPVGYEQYF
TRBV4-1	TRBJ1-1	CASSSTVNTEAFF
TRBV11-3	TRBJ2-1	CASSFGRGDYNEQFF
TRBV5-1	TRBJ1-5	CASSFGGQDQGKNQPQHF
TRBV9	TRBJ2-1	CASSVGTSGTFDNEQFF